This T cell receptor beta chain is from a study of T-cell reconstitution after alpha-beta-depleted transplantation in children. Unique molecular identifiers were incorporated when the TCRbeta library was constructed. A single record per CDR3 protein comes from TCRdb applying MiXCR to the PCR reads. The sample holds over 550,000 distinct CDR3 sequences; over 9.5% are singletons and the top ten take less than 4.5%. In its sample, this clonotype was seen many times. The sample was PBMCs from the stem cell graft donor, taken from the stem cell graft. The sequence came from a human donor who donated a stem cell graft to a child with acute myeloid leukemia.

The CDR3 region has the DNA TGTGCCACACGGCCTAATATTCGTGGAACCGGGGAGCTGTTTTTT. Protein product: CATRPNIRGTGELFF. This chain joins TRBV27 and TRBJ2-2; D is unclear. The germline V and J ends were trimmed by 10 bases and 5 bases, with 20 bases remaining between them. Germline V CDR1 and CDR2: MNHEY, SMNVEV (reference sequence). The CDR3 totals 15 residues.